These 17 T cell receptor beta chains share one sample of origin, sequenced in a study of CD39 and CD103 CD8 tumor-infiltrating T cells. Sequencing was performed with immunoSEQ multiplex PCR; in TCRdb, only in-frame clones are kept and a portion is missing. The data show a few thousand clones, roughly 63% seen once. The specimen sequenced was CD39- CD103- CD8+ T cells sorted from the tumor. Subset: CD103-CD39- double-negative CD45RA- CD8 T cells. These receptors originate from a human donor with head and neck squamous cell carcinoma.

This clone occurred a few times. The rearrangement links TRBV2 to TRBJ2-5, with D maybe TRBD2 (5 bases). The germline gives CDR1 SNHLY, CDR2 FYNNEI. The CDR3 covers 17 residues. V was pared by 5 bases and J by 4 bases, with 23 bases between. The CDR3, as DNA: TGTGCCAGCAGTCCACCGAGAGAGGGCGGCTGGGGAGAGACCCAGTACTTC. It translates to CASSPPREGGWGETQYF.

The V and J genes are TRBV9 and TRBJ1-5; TRBD1 aligns across 7 bases. After removal of 4 bases from V and 6 bases from J, the junction contained 7 bases not matched to a gene. The CDR3 extends over 14 amino acids. Germline lookup yields CDR1 SGDLS and CDR2 YYNGEE. CDR3 loop: CASSSDRDGQPQHF. The CDR3 DNA reads TGTGCCAGCAGCTCAGACAGGGACGGTCAGCCCCAGCATTTT.

CDR3 sequence reads: CASSQDWAPGRTDTQYF. CDR3 nucleotides: TGTGCCAGCAGCCAAGATTGGGCTCCGGGACGCACAGATACGCAGTATTTT. This chain links TRBV4-2 with TRBJ2-3; D may match TRBD1 or TRBD2 (5 bases each). Looked up from germline, CDR1 is LGHNA and CDR2 is YNFKEQ. V was pared by 0 bases and J by 1 base, with 14 bases between. This CDR3 spans 17 amino acids.

This clone counts as medium-sized. The rearrangement uses TRBV5-5 and TRBJ2-7, with TRBD1 matching 8 bases. From germline, CDR1 is SGHKS and CDR2 YYEKEE (reference sequence). This CDR3 comprises 13 residues. The V gene end was trimmed by 3 bases and the J gene end by 3 bases; junction bases not matched to a gene: 2. The CDR3 DNA is TGTGCCAGCAGCTCGACAGGGGACTACGAGCAGTACTTC. Translating it yields CASSSTGDYEQYF. The whole variable domain, filled in from reference TRBV5-5 and TRBJ2-7, reads DAGVTQSPTHLIKTRGQQVTLRCSPISGHKSVSWYQQVLGQGPQFIFQYYEKEERGRGNFPDRFSARQFPNYSSELNVNALLLGDSALYLCASSSTGDYEQYFGPGTRLTVT.

This chain uses TRBV5-4 with TRBJ1-6, with 7 nucleotides matching TRBD1. Germline trimming cut 3 bases from V and 9 bases from J; bases unmatched to any gene: 6. The V gene's germline CDR1 is SGHNT and CDR2 YYREEE (reference sequence). There are 14 residues in the CDR3. Written as DNA, the CDR3 is TGTGCCAGCAGCTCGCCGGGACAGTTTTCACCCCTCCACTTT. Translated, it gives CASSSPGQFSPLHF.

The CDR3 nucleotides read TGTGCCAGCAGCCCCGATGGATCGAACACCGGGGAGCTGTTTTTT. Protein product: CASSPDGSNTGELFF. This chain joins TRBV9 and TRBJ2-2; no firm D call. Germline V gives CDR1 SGDLS, CDR2 YYNGEE. This CDR3 has 15 residues. V lost 4 bases to trimming and J lost 0 bases, with 10 bases between them.

The genes are TRBV27 and TRBJ2-7; 7 bases line up with TRBD2. The CDR3 is made up of 17 amino acids. Germline trimming cut 3 bases from V and 0 bases from J; bases unmatched to any gene: 11. In germline, CDR1 is MNHEY, CDR2 SMNVEV (reference sequence). Written as DNA, the CDR3 is TGTGCCAGCAGTTTGGGATGGGGGGGTCCGAGCTCCTACGAGCAGTACTTC. Translation gives CASSLGWGGPSSYEQYF.

The V call is TRBV11-2, the J call TRBJ1-4; maybe TRBD1 (6 bases). The V and J ends lost 6 bases and 3 bases respectively, with 17 bases between them. CDR3 length: 16 amino acids. Germline V gene sequence: CDR1 SGHAT, CDR2 FQNNGV. The CDR3 nucleotides are TGTGCCAGCAGGCACATAGGGGGGGCAGCTAATGAAAAACTGTTTTTT. Amino acids: CASRHIGGAANEKLFF.

In this sample, this clone turned up a few times. The gene calls are TRBV9 and TRBJ1-2; D might be TRBD1 (5 bases). CDR1 is SGDLS, CDR2 YYNGEE, per germline. The CDR3 is 16 residues long. V was clipped by 3 bases and J by 4 bases, with 19 bases between them. In DNA, the CDR3 is TGTGCCAGCAGCGCCGTGCCTTTACAGGCGTCCTATGGCTACACCTTC. Translating it yields CASSAVPLQASYGYTF. The whole variable domain, filled in from reference TRBV9 and TRBJ1-2, reads DSGVTQTPKHLITATGQRVTLRCSPRSGDLSVYWYQQSLDQGLQFLIQYYNGEERAKGNILERFSAQQFPDLHSELNLSSLELGDSALYFCASSAVPLQASYGYTFGSGTRLTVV.

Notes on this clone: One end of the junction fails to match germline, which may point to a read error. The chain recombines TRBV11-2 with TRBJ2-2; 8 bases fit TRBD1. Germline lookup yields CDR1 SGHAT and CDR2 FQNNGV. CDR3 length: 15 amino acids. The CDR3 is CASSQGTGNTGELFF. CDR3 DNA sequence: TGCGCCAGCAGCCAAGGGACAGGGAACACCGGGGAGCTGTTTTTT.

The chain is built from TRBV9 and TRBJ2-6, with D perhaps TRBD2 (5 bases). V gave up 7 bases and J gave up 2 bases, with 13 bases separating them. The CDR3 has 15 amino acids. The germline V gene encodes CDR1 SGDLS and CDR2 YYNGEE. CDR3 loop: CASVGSGAGANVLTF. CDR3 in DNA: TGTGCCAGCGTGGGATCCGGGGCTGGGGCCAACGTCCTGACTTTC. Using reference TRBV9 and TRBJ2-6 for the parts outside the CDR3, the full variable domain is DSGVTQTPKHLITATGQRVTLRCSPRSGDLSVYWYQQSLDQGLQFLIQYYNGEERAKGNILERFSAQQFPDLHSELNLSSLELGDSALYFCASVGSGAGANVLTFGAGSRLTVL.

The genes are TRBV4-1 and TRBJ2-1, with 7 bases that match TRBD2. The V gene's germline CDR1 is MGHRA and CDR2 YSYEKL. V gave up 1 base and J gave up 5 bases; unmatched junction bases: 8. The CDR3 length is 16 residues. CDR3 region: CASSQALLRGDNEQFF. The CDR3 region has the DNA TGCGCCAGCAGCCAAGCCCTATTACGGGGGGACAATGAGCAGTTCTTC.

Here the CDR3 DNA reads TGCGCCAGCAGCTGGGGGGTCACAGATACGCAGTATTTT. It yields the protein CASSWGVTDTQYF. The chain is built from TRBV5-1 and TRBJ2-3; the D gene is possibly TRBD2 (6 bases). There are 13 residues in the CDR3. Germline assignment: CDR1 SGHRS and CDR2 YFSETQ. The V gene lost 3 bases and the J gene lost 2 bases, with 7 bases spanning the gap. Filled out from reference TRBV5-1 and TRBJ2-3, the complete variable domain reads KAGVTQTPRYLIKTRGQQVTLSCSPISGHRSVSWYQQTPGQGLQFLFEYFSETQRNKGNFPGRFSGRQFSNSRSEMNVSTLELGDSALYLCASSWGVTDTQYFGPGTRLTVL.

This clone appeared a single time. The CDR3 protein is CASSLGGGGSYNEQFF. The CDR3 coding sequence is TGTGCCAGCAGCCTCGGGGGCGGAGGCTCCTACAATGAGCAGTTCTTC. The rearrangement joins TRBV6-4 to TRBJ2-1, with D perhaps matching TRBD1 or TRBD2 (6 bases each). This CDR3 is built from 16 residues. V lost 6 bases, J lost 0 bases, and 15 bases lay in between. Germline CDR1 reads MRHNA; CDR2 reads SNTAGT.

The chain combines TRBV11-2 with TRBJ1-6, with 9 bases matching TRBD1. V lost 5 bases and J lost 7; bases outside the gene matches: 9. Germline loops: CDR1 SGHAT, CDR2 FQNNGV. CDR3 length equals 16 residues. The CDR3 DNA is TGTGCCAGCAGCCAACCGGGACAGGGACCAAATTCACCCCTCCACTTT. Protein: CASSQPGQGPNSPLHF.

Concerning this clone itself: One end of the junction is discordant with germline, which a read error may explain. V usage is TRBV7-7 and J usage is TRBJ2-7, with 9 bases aligning to TRBD1. This CDR3 region has 15 residues. Germline V gene data show CDR1 as SSHAT and CDR2 as FNYEAQ (reference sequence). This CDR3 is CASSFGQGPTYEQYF. CDR3 coding DNA: TGTGCTAGCAGCTTTGGACAGGGGCCTACCTACGAGCAGTACTTC.

This chain uses TRBV19 with TRBJ2-1; D gene ambiguous. The CDR3 is 13 residues long. Germline assignment: CDR1 LNHDA and CDR2 SQIVND (reference sequence). Trimming took off 4 bases at V and 4 bases at J, with 8 bases between the two ends. The DNA of the CDR3 is TGTGCCAGTAGTAACGGGTTATACAATGAGCAGTTCTTC. Protein sequence: CASSNGLYNEQFF. The full variable domain, completed using reference TRBV19 and TRBJ2-1, is DGGITQSPKYLFRKEGQNVTLSCEQNLNHDAMYWYRQDPGQGLRLIYYSQIVNDFQKGDIAEGYSVSREKKESFPLTVTSAQKNPTAFYLCASSNGLYNEQFFGPGTRLTVL.